This TCR beta chain comes out of a study of cytomegalovirus exposure and HLA in healthy donors. Study-wide results and limits: In a later analysis, common viral pathogens appeared linked to several of the most significant clusters. A cluster of highly shared sequence variants was likely a sequencing artifact. Apart from CMV serostatus, no immune exposure information was available.

Remarks on this clone: Its antigen remains unknown.

Germline loops: CDR1 SGHNT, CDR2 YYREEE (reference sequence). The ends were cut back, 7 bases at V and 0 bases at J, with 16 bases in the middle. This CDR3 comprises 15 residues. The PCR used 60 Vbeta and 13 Jbeta primers. Some clones are missing from TCRdb's copy, which holds only in-frame ones; the method was immunoSEQ multiplex PCR. The sample has 210,000 or so clones, roughly four fifths seen once. The source is a woman aged 50 to 65 in good health and CMV-seropositive. The rearrangement joins TRBV5-4 to TRBJ1-2; D ambiguous. Sequencing was done on a sample of PBMCs. Here the CDR3 DNA reads TGTGCCAGCTACCCACGAACTCTGGCTAACTATGGCTACACCTTC. It is translated as CASYPRTLANYGYTF.